The 21 T cell receptor beta chains below come from one sample, sequenced in a study of cytomegalovirus exposure and HLA in healthy donors (dated by TCRdb to the late 2010s). The library was obtained by the immunoSEQ multiplex PCR assay. A mixture of 60 forward primers for TCR Vbeta segments and 13 reverse primers for TCR Jbeta segments was used in the multiplex PCR. Here the immuneACCESS table is served through TCRdb, limited to in-frame sequences with V and J called. Missing clones are a known gap in these copies; in checked studies unresolved V genes cover under half, and the rest lacks a known reason. This sample's table has entries for 150,000 to 200,000 clones. 1% to 1.5% of the sample comes from the top ten. Sequencing input: PBMCs. The receptors derive from a woman aged 60-75 years in good health and CMV-seronegative.

The chain recombines TRBV6-6 with TRBJ1-1; 8 bases are a match to TRBD1. Trimming at V came to 4 bases and at J to 4 bases, leaving 5 bases not matched to a gene. The CDR3 sequence is 14 residues long. The germline V gene encodes CDR1 MNHNY and CDR2 SVGAGI (reference sequence). In DNA form, the CDR3 reads TGTGCCAGCAGTTCAGGACAGGGCTCCACTGAAGCTTTCTTT. Its protein is CASSSGQGSTEAFF.

This chain joins TRBV5-4 and TRBJ2-5; 8 bases map to TRBD1. Germline values: CDR1 SGHNT, CDR2 YYREEE (reference sequence). The J segment lost 5 bases and the V segment lost 0 bases, leaving 6 bases of the junction unmatched. The CDR3 extends over 15 amino acids. The CDR3, as DNA: TGTGCCAGCAGCTTGGGGGGGTCAGGGGGCGAGACCCAGTACTTC. It is translated as CASSLGGSGGETQYF.

The chain carries TRBV7-2 and TRBJ2-7, with D uncertain. The CDR3 covers 15 residues. Germline CDR1 is SGHTA and CDR2 is FQGNSA. Trimming removed 0 bases at V and 3 bases at J, with 12 bases between. The CDR3 DNA reads TGTGCCAGCAGCTTAGCCGGTGTGGTGGTCTACGAGCAGTACTTC. It is translated as CASSLAGVVVYEQYF. Looking up the rest from reference TRBV7-2 and TRBJ2-7 gives the full variable domain: GAGVSQSPSNKVTEKGKDVELRCDPISGHTALYWYRQSLGQGLEFLIYFQGNSAPDKSGLPSDRFSAERTGGSVSTLTIQRTQQEDSAVYLCASSLAGVVVYEQYFGPGTRLTVT.

This chain connects TRBV19 to TRBJ2-7; 7 bases line up with TRBD2. The germline V gene has CDR1 LNHDA and CDR2 SQIVND (reference sequence). This CDR3 has 15 amino acids. Losses at the gene ends were 5 bases for V and 5 bases for J; bases not matched to a gene: 12. The CDR3 DNA reads TGTGCCAGTAGTGCGACTAGCTTGAGAGTCCACGAGCAGTACTTC. Translated: CASSATSLRVHEQYF.

This chain joins TRBV7-2 and TRBJ2-7, with 8 nucleotides matching TRBD1. V dropped 3 bases and J dropped 3; count of bases not matched to a gene: 4. Germline V CDR1 and CDR2: SGHTA, FQGNSA. This CDR3 has 14 amino acids. CDR3 sequence: CASSFDRGDYEQYF. The CDR3, as DNA: TGTGCCAGCAGCTTCGACAGGGGCGACTACGAGCAGTACTTC.

The CDR3 nucleotides read TGTGCCAGTAACCCCTTGGGACTCCAGAACACTGAAGCTTTCTTT. Its protein product is CASNPLGLQNTEAFF. The J gene is TRBJ1-1, the V gene TRBV19; TRBD1 is a possible D gene (5 bases). The CDR3 has 15 residues. Trimming took 7 bases from V and 1 from J, leaving 16 bases between them. From germline, CDR1 is LNHDA and CDR2 SQIVND (reference sequence).

The CDR3, as DNA: TGCGCCAGCAGCTTGTACCTGGGAGGGGTGGGTGAAGCTTTCTTT. Translated, it gives CASSLYLGGVGEAFF. V is TRBV5-1 and J is TRBJ1-1; D is perhaps TRBD1 (5 bases). The CDR3 has 15 amino acids. Trimming took off 1 base at V and 7 bases at J, with 17 bases between the two ends. Per the germline V gene, CDR1 is SGHRS and CDR2 is YFSETQ.

CDR3 region: CASQTRLTHQPQHF. In DNA, the CDR3 is TGTGCCAGCCAGACTCGGTTAACCCATCAGCCCCAGCATTTT. The rearrangement uses TRBV6-1 and TRBJ1-5; D unresolved. The CDR3 sequence is 14 residues long. The ends were cut back, 8 bases at V and 5 bases at J, with 16 bases in the middle. The germline gives CDR1 MNHNS, CDR2 SASEGT.

The chain joins TRBV6-1 to TRBJ1-6; maybe TRBD1 (5 bases). Between the trimmed V and J ends, which lost 4 bases and 13 bases, there was a span of 14 bases. The length of the CDR3 is 13 residues. Germline CDR1 is MNHNS and CDR2 is SASEGT. CDR3 DNA sequence: TGTGCCAGCAGTGGACTGGGGCTGGCGCCCCTCCACTTT. This sequence encodes CASSGLGLAPLHF.

The chain employs TRBV6-5 and TRBJ1-4, with 10 bases lining up with TRBD1. Germline CDR1 MNHEY, CDR2 SVGAGI. The CDR3 is 15 amino acids. After removal of 6 bases from V and 7 bases from J, the junction contained 8 bases not matched to a gene. Written as DNA, the CDR3 is TGTGCCAGCAGCCCAGTCGACAGGGGGCGTGAAAAACTGTTTTTT. Residues: CASSPVDRGREKLFF.

The V gene is TRBV25-1, the J gene TRBJ2-5; D is possibly TRBD2 (5 bases). The CDR3 is 14 amino acids. V shed 4 bases and J shed 5 bases, with 14 bases lying between them. Germline V CDR1 and CDR2: MGHDK, SYGVNS. This CDR3 is CASSVGRSGETQYF. The CDR3 DNA reads TGTGCCAGCAGTGTGGGCAGGTCGGGGGAGACCCAGTACTTC.

This chain links TRBV19 with TRBJ2-7; 11 nucleotides align to TRBD2. The V and J ends lost 1 base and 2 bases, in that order; junction bases with no gene match: 4. Germline CDR1 LNHDA, CDR2 SQIVND (reference sequence). The CDR3 totals 16 residues. The CDR3 protein is CASSIVPSGRTYEQYF. DNA for the CDR3: TGTGCCAGTAGTATAGTTCCTAGCGGGAGGACCTACGAGCAGTACTTC.

This chain joins TRBV5-1 and TRBJ2-2, with 7 bases that match TRBD1. The junction had 3 bases not matched to a gene; V was cut back by 4 bases and J by 0 bases. Germline CDR1 is SGHRS and CDR2 is YFSETQ. This CDR3 region has 15 residues. The CDR3 protein is CASSPTGSNTGELFF. The CDR3 DNA sequence: TGCGCCAGCAGCCCGACAGGGTCGAACACCGGGGAGCTGTTTTTT.

The chain couples TRBV6-1 to TRBJ2-7, with D tentatively TRBD1 (5 bases). There are 13 residues in the CDR3. Germline CDR1 is MNHNS and CDR2 is SASEGT. V gave up 5 bases and J gave up 5 bases, with 13 bases separating them. The CDR3 here is CASSPTGFHEQYF. CDR3 DNA: TGTGCCAGCAGTCCTACAGGTTTCCACGAGCAGTACTTC.

The V gene is TRBV6-4, the J gene TRBJ2-3, with 9 bases lining up with TRBD2. The J segment lost 2 bases and the V segment lost 1 base, leaving 4 bases of the junction unmatched. The length of the CDR3 is 16 residues. Germline V gene sequence: CDR1 MRHNA, CDR2 SNTAGT. CDR3 protein: CASSDLASGNTDTQYF. As DNA, the CDR3 is TGTGCCAGCAGTGACTTGGCTAGCGGGAACACAGATACGCAGTATTTT.

The CDR3 bases are TGTGCCAGCGGCCGGGACAGGGAAGATCACGAGCAGTACTTC. It specifies CASGRDREDHEQYF. The chain recombines TRBV6-6 with TRBJ2-7, with 9 nucleotides matching TRBD1. The CDR3 covers 14 residues. The germline V gene encodes CDR1 MNHNY and CDR2 SVGAGI (reference sequence). Losses at the gene ends were 8 bases for V and 5 bases for J; bases not matched to a gene: 10.

The chain has TRBV9 and TRBJ2-3, with a tentative D call TRBD2 (7 bases). Germline CDR1 SGDLS, CDR2 YYNGEE. The V and J ends lost 3 bases and 8 bases respectively, with 16 bases between them. The CDR3 has 14 amino acids. CDR3 region: CASSERDTLFTQYF. The CDR3 nucleotides are TGTGCCAGCAGCGAGCGGGACACCCTATTTACGCAGTATTTT.

The chain's CDR3 is CASSLGGGRGEKLFF. CDR3 bases: TGTGCCAGCAGCTTAGGAGGAGGGAGGGGTGAAAAACTGTTTTTT. V gene TRBV7-9 combines with J gene TRBJ1-4; possibly TRBD1 for D (5 bases). Germline lookup yields CDR1 SEHNR and CDR2 FQNEAQ (reference sequence). This CDR3 region has 15 residues. The V end was cut by 1 base, the J end by 7 bases, with 13 bases between.

The V and J genes are TRBV4-2 and TRBJ1-1; D possibly corresponds to TRBD1 (6 bases). Germline CDR1 LGHNA, CDR2 YNFKEQ. The CDR3 contains 15 residues. Trimming removed 3 bases from V and 3 bases from J, with 14 bases in between. CDR3 amino acids: CASSQREGGDTEAFF. The CDR3 DNA is TGTGCCAGCAGCCAGCGGGAGGGGGGTGACACTGAAGCTTTCTTT.

This chain links TRBV11-2 with TRBJ1-3; possibly TRBD1 for D (6 bases). V was pared by 10 bases and J by 3 bases, with 25 bases between. The CDR3 has 17 amino acids. The germline gives CDR1 SGHAT, CDR2 FQNNGV. Here the CDR3 reads CATNRGSGGAGGNTIYF. In DNA form, the CDR3 reads TGTGCCACCAATAGGGGGAGTGGGGGGGCAGGTGGAAACACCATATATTTT.

The V call is TRBV4-2, the J call TRBJ2-1, with TRBD2 matching 8 bases. V lost 3 bases, J lost 8 bases, and 9 bases stayed unmatched. This CDR3 is built from 15 residues. Per the germline V gene, CDR1 is LGHNA and CDR2 is YNFKEQ. CDR3 coding DNA: TGTGCCAGCAGCCAGCCGCGGGGGGTTGGCTATGAGCAGTTCTTC. Encoded protein: CASSQPRGVGYEQFF.